Described below is a single T cell receptor (beta chain) sequence and its context. This clone has only one observation. Its antigen target is currently unknown. Per-nucleotide qualities are absent, and no much larger clonotype sits a single base away. The V end loses 6 bases and the J end loses 8 bases, and a stretch of 14 bases separates them. Its CDR3 holds 12 amino acids, cysteine through phenylalanine. The read is trimmed to its CDR3 DNA, 36 bases read in frame from base 1. Per the germline V gene, SGHDT is the CDR1 and YYEEEE is the CDR2. Library construction relied on the immunoSEQ multiplex PCR assay. The table comes from immuneACCESS by way of TCRdb, which keeps in-frame sequences with V and J called. Part of the clones is missing from these tables; in studies checked, under half for an unresolved V gene and the rest for unknown reasons. The sample yields fewer than 65,000 clones; about 88% were counted once. Less than 4% of the sample rests with the top ten.

The data are from a study of T cell changes during pregnancy in multiple sclerosis (dated by TCRdb to the late 2010s). As for the study more broadly: The study looked at changes in the T cell repertoire across pregnancy in women with multiple sclerosis.

The sequence derives from a female donor in good health, enrolled as a control in a pregnancy study. Recombination connected TRBV5-6 to TRBJ1-1; D gene: possibly TRBD1, on 6 matching bases. Source: peripheral blood, taken in the first trimester of pregnancy. The CDR3 has the sequence CASTVRQEEAFF. The DNA is TGTGCCAGCACCGTACGACAGGAGGAAGCTTTCTTT.